One and the same sample provided the 28 T cell receptor beta chains below, sequenced in a study of cytomegalovirus exposure and HLA in healthy donors. In the PCR, 60 Vbeta and 13 Jbeta primers were used. Some clones are missing from TCRdb's copy, which holds only in-frame ones; the method was immunoSEQ multiplex PCR. Here the sample spans approximately 210,000 clones, around 79% being singletons. The specimen sequenced was PBMCs. Receptors originate from a male donor in good health and CMV-seronegative.

CDR3 sequence: CASSATTGLDFNEQFF. DNA of the CDR3: TGTGCCAGCAGCGCAACCACGGGACTAGATTTCAATGAGCAGTTCTTC. This chain links TRBV9 with TRBJ2-1, with TRBD2 matching 8 bases. The CDR3 is 16 residues long. Germline V gene lookup returns CDR1 SGDLS and CDR2 YYNGEE. After removal of 3 bases from V and 6 bases from J, the junction contained 11 bases not matched to a gene.

The gene calls are TRBV6-1 and TRBJ2-2; D is undetermined. From germline, CDR1 is MNHNS and CDR2 SASEGT. The CDR3 extends over 17 amino acids. V lost 0 bases and J 8 bases, leaving 19 bases between the germline ends. CDR3 region: CASSEASGLSRRGELFF. CDR3 coding DNA: TGTGCCAGCAGTGAAGCGTCAGGATTGTCCCGACGTGGGGAGCTGTTTTTT.

J is TRBJ2-7 and V is TRBV2; TRBD2 aligns across 8 bases. The CDR3 length is 15 residues. From germline, CDR1 is SNHLY and CDR2 FYNNEI. The ends lost 3 bases at V and 7 bases at J; junction bases unmatched: 11. Written as DNA, the CDR3 is TGTGCCAGCAGTGACGAGGGACTAGGGGGAGGGGAGCAGTACTTC. It codes for CASSDEGLGGGEQYF.

In this sample, this clone turned up a few times. The CDR3 protein is CASKGGDSSEQFF. In DNA form, the CDR3 reads TGTGCCAGCAAGGGGGGGGATTCCAGTGAGCAGTTCTTC. The V and J genes are TRBV6-6 and TRBJ2-1; D might be TRBD2 (7 bases). This CDR3 has 13 amino acids. The ends were cut back, 7 bases at V and 9 bases at J, with 16 bases in the middle. Germline assignment: CDR1 MNHNY and CDR2 SVGAGI (reference sequence).

V gene TRBV7-2 combines with J gene TRBJ2-7; maybe TRBD1 (5 bases). CDR1 is SGHTA and CDR2 is FQGNSA in the germline V gene. The CDR3 covers 14 residues. V was pared by 1 base and J by 7 bases, with 14 bases between. CDR3 residues: CASSLGVQGGEQYF. For the CDR3, the DNA is TGTGCCAGCAGCTTAGGGGTCCAGGGTGGGGAGCAGTACTTC.

V usage is TRBV4-2 and J usage is TRBJ2-7; TRBD2 agrees at 8 bases. Trimming took 0 bases from V and 5 from J; bases not matched to a gene: 6. The CDR3 runs 15 residues. CDR1 is LGHNA, CDR2 YNFKEQ, per germline. The CDR3 protein is CASSQDISGVNEQYF. DNA of the CDR3: TGTGCCAGCAGCCAAGATATTAGCGGGGTTAACGAGCAGTACTTC.

The CDR3 region has the DNA TGTGCCAGCAGTTATAACCTGGGGACTAGCGGGAGGGGCACAGATACGCAGTATTTT. Translation: CASSYNLGTSGRGTDTQYF. V gene TRBV2 combines with J gene TRBJ2-3, with 16 bases identical to TRBD2. The CDR3 runs 19 residues. The junction had 9 bases not matched to a gene; V was cut back by 5 bases and J by 1 base. Germline loops: CDR1 SNHLY, CDR2 FYNNEI.

This clone was recorded a few times. The chain employs TRBV15 and TRBJ2-1; 10 bases fit TRBD2. Germline V gene sequence: CDR1 LNHNV, CDR2 YYDKDF (reference sequence). V dropped 1 base and J dropped 9; count of bases not matched to a gene: 6. The CDR3 spans 15 residues. The chain's CDR3 is CATSRGAGGLGEQFF. CDR3 DNA: TGTGCCACCAGCAGAGGAGCGGGAGGGCTGGGTGAGCAGTTCTTC. The full variable domain, its missing parts supplied by reference TRBV15 and TRBJ2-1, is DAMVIQNPRYQVTQFGKPVTLSCSQTLNHNVMYWYQQKSSQAPKLLFHYYDKDFNNEADTPDNFQSRRPNTSFCFLDIRSPGLGDTAMYLCATSRGAGGLGEQFFGPGTRLTVL.

This CDR3 reads CASSKVGTSINEQYF. In nucleotides, the CDR3 is TGTGCCAGCAGCAAGGTCGGGACTAGCATCAACGAGCAGTACTTC. The rearrangement joins TRBV14 to TRBJ2-7; TRBD2 agrees at 9 bases. CDR1 and CDR2 from the germline V gene are SGHDN and FVKESK. Trimming took 5 bases from V and 5 from J; bases not matched to a gene: 10. The CDR3 covers 15 residues. The variable domain in full, with the rest retrieved from reference TRBV14 and TRBJ2-7, is EAGVTQFPSHSVIEKGQTVTLRCDPISGHDNLYWYRRVMGKEIKFLLHFVKESKQDESGMPNNRFLAERTGGTYSTLKVQPAELEDSGVYFCASSKVGTSINEQYFGPGTRLTVT.

This clone was seen once. The V gene is TRBV7-9, the J gene TRBJ2-5; D gene uncertain. Germline V gene sequence: CDR1 SEHNR, CDR2 FQNEAQ (reference sequence). The CDR3 has 12 amino acids. Trimming removed 4 bases at V and 7 bases at J, with 10 bases between. The CDR3 sequence: CASSYRGGTQYF. The CDR3 coding sequence is TGTGCCAGCAGCTACCGCGGTGGGACCCAGTACTTC.

V and J are TRBV11-1 and TRBJ2-1, with 8 bases aligning to TRBD1. Germline V lookup: CDR1 SGHAT, CDR2 FQDESV (reference sequence). CDR3 length: 16 amino acids. Unmatched junction bases numbered 7, after V lost 6 bases and J lost 0 bases. Here the CDR3 reads CASRTTGGGSYNEQFF. CDR3 DNA: TGTGCCAGCAGGACAACAGGGGGAGGCTCCTACAATGAGCAGTTCTTC. The variable domain in full, completed from reference TRBV11-1 and TRBJ2-1, reads EAEVAQSPRYKITEKSQAVAFWCDPISGHATLYWYRQILGQGPELLVQFQDESVVDDSQLPKDRFSAERLKGVDSTLKIQPAELGDSAMYLCASRTTGGGSYNEQFFGPGTRLTVL.

The CDR3 here is CASSLGARAGGRNNEQFF. The CDR3, as DNA: TGTGCCAGCAGCTTAGGGGCCCGGGCAGGGGGCAGAAACAATGAGCAGTTCTTC. The chain carries TRBV13 and TRBJ2-1; 8 nucleotides match TRBD1. Germline lookup yields CDR1 PRHDT and CDR2 FYEKMQ (reference sequence). V was clipped by 0 bases and J by 5 bases; unmatched bases: 12. The CDR3 spans 18 residues.

With respect to this clone: This specimen includes other DNA sequences encoding the same CDR3. CDR3 sequence: CASSFRTSGRGGSYEQYF. In DNA, the CDR3 is TGTGCCAGCAGCTTTCGGACTAGCGGGAGGGGAGGATCCTACGAGCAGTACTTC. The chain uses TRBV7-2 and TRBJ2-7; 15 bases line up with TRBD2. The length of the CDR3 is 18 residues. Germline trimming cut 3 bases from V and 1 base from J; bases unmatched to any gene: 7. Germline-derived CDR1 and CDR2 are SGHTA and FQGNSA.

The chain joins TRBV30 to TRBJ1-2; D unclear. Germline lookup yields CDR1 GTSNPN and CDR2 SVGIG (reference sequence). The CDR3 length is 14 residues. V lost 4 bases and J lost 7, with 19 bases in between. DNA of the CDR3: TGTGCCTGGAAGAAACCGGGGTCGGCGTTTGGCTACACCTTC. Protein product: CAWKKPGSAFGYTF. Looking up the rest from reference TRBV30 and TRBJ1-2 gives the full variable domain: SQTIHQWPATLVQPVGSPLSLECTVEGTSNPNLYWYRQAAGRGLQLLFYSVGIGQISSEVPQNLSASRPQDRQFILSSKKLLLSDSGFYLCAWKKPGSAFGYTFGSGTRLTVV.

The chain carries TRBV5-1 and TRBJ2-7; perhaps TRBD1 as D (5 bases). V lost 0 bases, J lost 2 bases, and 12 bases lay in between. This CDR3 has 15 residues. The germline V gene has CDR1 SGHRS and CDR2 YFSETQ. The DNA of the CDR3 is TGCGCCAGCAGCTTGGCTTTGGACAAAGCCTACGAGCAGTACTTC. It translates to CASSLALDKAYEQYF. Full variable domain (rest looked up from reference TRBV5-1 and TRBJ2-7): KAGVTQTPRYLIKTRGQQVTLSCSPISGHRSVSWYQQTPGQGLQFLFEYFSETQRNKGNFPGRFSGRQFSNSRSEMNVSTLELGDSALYLCASSLALDKAYEQYFGPGTRLTVT.

V usage is TRBV7-3 and J usage is TRBJ2-7; perhaps TRBD1 as D (6 bases). Germline CDR1 is SGHTA and CDR2 is FQGTGA. The CDR3 loop spans 13 amino acids. Between the trimmed V and J ends, which lost 3 bases and 7 bases, there was a span of 13 bases. The CDR3, as DNA: TGTGCCAGCAGCTTGGGGGCAAGGGGGGAGCAGTACTTC. Protein sequence: CASSLGARGEQYF.

This chain uses TRBV7-9 with TRBJ2-7; TRBD1 aligns across 7 bases. This CDR3 spans 15 amino acids. J gave up 2 bases and V 3 bases, and 7 bases lay outside the gene matches. Germline loops: CDR1 SEHNR, CDR2 FQNEAQ (reference sequence). The CDR3 DNA is TGTGCCAGCAGCTTTGTTAGACAGGGAACCTACGAGCAGTACTTC. It specifies CASSFVRQGTYEQYF.

The rearrangement links TRBV19 to TRBJ2-2; D unclear. The germline V gene encodes CDR1 LNHDA and CDR2 SQIVND (reference sequence). V lost 3 bases, J lost 4 bases, and 3 bases lay in between. The CDR3 is 12 residues long. The CDR3 is CASSISTGELFF. In DNA form, the CDR3 reads TGTGCCAGTAGTATCTCCACCGGGGAGCTGTTTTTT.

The chain carries TRBV6-5 and TRBJ2-1, with 7 bases matching TRBD2. The CDR3 totals 13 residues. From germline, CDR1 is MNHEY and CDR2 SVGAGI. V was pared by 3 bases and J by 9 bases, with 5 bases of the junction left unmatched. The CDR3 nucleotides read TGTGCCAGCAGTTATAAGCGGGATGCTGAGCAGTTCTTC. It specifies CASSYKRDAEQFF.

Remarks on this clone: The sample has other DNA sequences that encode this CDR3 too. V gene TRBV11-2 combines with J gene TRBJ2-7; D is perhaps TRBD2 (5 bases). The germline gives CDR1 SGHAT, CDR2 FQNNGV. This CDR3 is built from 13 residues. V gave up 2 bases and J gave up 3 bases, with 8 bases separating them. This CDR3 reads CASSLSRDYEQYF. In DNA, the CDR3 is TGTGCCAGCAGCTTAAGCCGGGACTACGAGCAGTACTTC.

V is TRBV6-5 and J is TRBJ2-1, with D uncertain. This CDR3 region has 14 residues. Germline values: CDR1 MNHEY, CDR2 SVGAGI. Trimming removed 7 bases from V and 0 bases from J, with 10 bases in between. The CDR3, as DNA: TGTGCCAGCACCCAAGCGCCCTCCTACAATGAGCAGTTCTTC. This sequence encodes CASTQAPSYNEQFF.

This clone was counted once. This chain links TRBV5-6 with TRBJ1-2, with TRBD1 identical over 8 bases. Trimming removed 2 bases from V and 3 bases from J; junction bases left unmatched: 6. The CDR3 covers 15 residues. The germline V gene encodes CDR1 SGHDT and CDR2 YYEEEE. CDR3 loop: CASSFPAGGYYGYTF. CDR3 nucleotides: TGTGCCAGCAGCTTCCCGGCAGGGGGCTACTATGGCTACACCTTC.

The J gene is TRBJ2-1, the V gene TRBV5-6; 7 nucleotides line up with TRBD2. Germline V gene lookup returns CDR1 SGHDT and CDR2 YYEEEE. Unmatched junction bases numbered 12, after V lost 6 bases and J lost 3 bases. There are 16 residues in the CDR3. CDR3 loop: CASILGVASGYNEQFF. CDR3 sequence (DNA): TGTGCCAGCATCCTGGGGGTAGCTAGCGGCTACAATGAGCAGTTCTTC.

A single count supports this clone. The chain links TRBV7-2 to TRBJ1-3; D unclear. Germline V gene data show CDR1 as SGHTA and CDR2 as FQGNSA. V lost 3 bases, J lost 4 bases, and 16 bases lay in between. The CDR3 has 16 residues. The CDR3 protein is CASSLKPVTEGNTIYF. The DNA for the CDR3 is TGTGCCAGCAGCTTGAAACCAGTAACCGAAGGAAACACCATATATTTT.

The chain has TRBV19 and TRBJ2-5; D is perhaps TRBD1 (6 bases). V was trimmed by 3 bases and J by 5 bases, leaving 10 bases between them. Germline V gene sequence: CDR1 LNHDA, CDR2 SQIVND (reference sequence). This CDR3 has 13 residues. The DNA of the CDR3 is TGTGCCAGTAGTATTTACAGGGCGGAGACCCAGTACTTC. Translating it yields CASSIYRAETQYF.

As to this clone: The CDR3 does not close with the conserved phenylalanine or tryptophan, likely indicating a read error. The DNA is left out, because the CDR3 cannot be placed on it with certainty; the CDR3 is given as TCRdb lists it. The V call is TRBV14, the J call TRBJ2-7; the table assigns TRBD1, which was not confirmed against the DNA. The CDR3 length equals 13 residues, ends included. Looked up from germline, CDR1 is SGHDN and CDR2 is FVKESK. CDR3 amino acids: CASSQDQDTAPTL.

The sample holds a few counts of this clone. This chain connects TRBV7-2 to TRBJ2-7; 15 nucleotides align to TRBD2. There are 15 residues in the CDR3. Losses at the gene ends were 5 bases for V and 1 base for J; bases not matched to a gene: 0. Per germline, CDR1 SGHTA and CDR2 FQGNSA. In nucleotides, the CDR3 is TGTGCCAGCAGCGGGACTAGCGGGAGGTCCTACGAGCAGTACTTC. This codes for CASSGTSGRSYEQYF.

The chain links TRBV27 to TRBJ2-3; D gene uncertain. The CDR3 length is 12 residues. Germline CDR1 reads MNHEY; CDR2 reads SMNVEV (reference sequence). V was pared by 3 bases and J by 8 bases, with 9 bases between. The CDR3 region has the DNA TGTGCCAGCAGTTTGCGTGATAGTACGCAGTATTTT. Encoded protein: CASSLRDSTQYF.